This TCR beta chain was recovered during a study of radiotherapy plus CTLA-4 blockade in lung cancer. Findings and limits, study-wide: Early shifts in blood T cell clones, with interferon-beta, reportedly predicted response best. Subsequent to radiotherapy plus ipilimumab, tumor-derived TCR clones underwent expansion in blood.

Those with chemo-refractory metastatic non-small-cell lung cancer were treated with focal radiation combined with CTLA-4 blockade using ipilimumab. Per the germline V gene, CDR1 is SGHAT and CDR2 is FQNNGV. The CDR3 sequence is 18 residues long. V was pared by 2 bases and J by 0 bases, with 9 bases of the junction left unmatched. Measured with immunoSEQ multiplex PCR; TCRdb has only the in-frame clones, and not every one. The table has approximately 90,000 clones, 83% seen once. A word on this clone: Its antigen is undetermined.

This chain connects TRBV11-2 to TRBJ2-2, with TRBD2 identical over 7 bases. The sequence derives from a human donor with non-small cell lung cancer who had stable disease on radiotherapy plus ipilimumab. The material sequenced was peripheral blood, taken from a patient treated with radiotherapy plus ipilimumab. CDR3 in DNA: TGTGCCAGCAGCTTATTCCTCCAGCGGGGAACGAACACCGGGGAGCTGTTTTTT. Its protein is CASSLFLQRGTNTGELFF.